The present entry profiles one TCR beta chain with its context. The sample comes from a study of Ad26.COV2.S vaccination and SARS-CoV-2 variants. Trimming removed 5 bases from V and 8 bases from J, with 18 bases in between. Germline V gene data show CDR1 as LNHDA and CDR2 as SQIVND (reference sequence). The CDR3 contains 14 residues. Treatment defined: 19 received Ad26.COV2.S at low or high dose, single or two shots; roughly five received placebo; per-sample allocation not given. Day 63 after the first injection of vaccine or placebo was the sampling time. The method was immunoSEQ multiplex PCR; TCRdb's version includes in-frame clones alone and lacks a portion of them. The repertoire holds roughly 330,000 clones, with under 90% as singletons.

This sequence joins TRBV19 and TRBJ1-2; no firm D call. This material consisted of peripheral blood, taken in a trial of Ad26.COV2.S vaccine versus placebo. The receptor's source is a person between 18 and 65 years old who received the Ad26.COV2.S COVID-19 vaccine or a placebo. CDR3 sequence: CASSVTVGFGGYTF. The CDR3 DNA is TGTGCCAGTAGTGTGACGGTGGGTTTCGGGGGCTACACCTTC.